Presented here are 25 T cell receptor beta chains from one specimen sequenced in a study of T cell responses to AZD1222 COVID-19 vaccine. Method: immunoSEQ multiplex PCR; TCRdb's copy keeps in-frame clones and lacks some. The top ten clones hold around 3% of a sample with 130,000 or so clones, 85% to 90% of them seen once. The sample in question was peripheral blood, obtained 28 days after the second AZD1222 dose. These receptors were obtained from an adult who received the AZD1222 COVID-19 vaccine.

The chain combines TRBV6-2 or TRBV6-3 with TRBJ2-1; TRBD1 matches at 8 bases. V lost 6 bases to trimming and J lost 12 bases; unmatched junction nucleotides: 7. This CDR3 is built from 12 residues. Germline CDR1 and CDR2: MNHEY and SVGEGT. This chain's CDR3 is CASSAGQGLQFF. CDR3 coding DNA: TGTGCCAGCAGCGCAGGACAGGGTCTGCAGTTCTTC.

This rearrangement joins TRBV9 to TRBJ1-2; 7 bases are shared with TRBD1. Germline values: CDR1 SGDLS, CDR2 YYNGEE. After removal of 4 bases from V and 7 bases from J, the junction contained 1 base not matched to a gene. The CDR3 length is 11 residues. The CDR3 nucleotides read TGTGCCAGCAGCACAGGGGTTGGCTACACCTTC. This translates into CASSTGVGYTF.

The rearrangement uses TRBV5-1 and TRBJ1-2; TRBD1 aligns across 8 bases. This CDR3 comprises 14 residues. The germline V gene encodes CDR1 SGHRS and CDR2 YFSETQ. The V gene end was trimmed by 0 bases and the J gene end by 4 bases; junction bases not matched to a gene: 2. The CDR3 sequence is CASSLGTGSYGYTF. CDR3 in DNA: TGCGCCAGCAGCTTGGGGACAGGGAGCTATGGCTACACCTTC.

About this clone: Distinct nucleotide sequences in the sample also encode this CDR3. The chain links TRBV7-9 to TRBJ1-5; weak D call: TRBD1 (5 bases). The CDR3 is made up of 15 amino acids. From germline, CDR1 is SEHNR and CDR2 FQNEAQ (reference sequence). Trimming removed 1 base from V and 0 bases from J, with 7 bases in between. CDR3 DNA: TGTGCCAGCAGCTTAGGGGGCTATAGCAATCAGCCCCAGCATTTT. It yields the protein CASSLGGYSNQPQHF. The whole variable domain, filled in from reference TRBV7-9 and TRBJ1-5, reads DTGVSQNPRHKITKRGQNVTFRCDPISEHNRLYWYRQTLGQGPEFLTYFQNEAQLEKSRLLSDRFSAERPKGSFSTLEIQRTEQGDSAMYLCASSLGGYSNQPQHFGDGTRLSIL.

This chain links TRBV4-3 with TRBJ2-5; 14 nucleotides match TRBD2. The CDR3 has 15 residues. CDR1 and CDR2 from the germline V gene are LGHNA and YSLEER. With V trimmed by 6 bases and J by 4 bases, 4 bases remained unmatched. The CDR3 coding sequence is TGCGCCAGCAGTCTAGGACTAGCGGGGGGAGAGACCCAGTACTTC. Protein: CASSLGLAGGETQYF.

The CDR3 protein is CATSDFVTDQPQHF. The CDR3 DNA sequence: TGTGCCACCAGTGATTTCGTCACGGATCAGCCCCAGCATTTT. The chain couples TRBV24-1 to TRBJ1-5; unclear D gene. With 1 base removed from V and 5 bases from J, the gap between germline ends came to 8 bases. CDR1 and CDR2 from the germline V gene are KGHDR and SFDVKD. The CDR3 loop spans 14 amino acids.

V and J are TRBV30 and TRBJ1-1; perhaps TRBD1 as D (6 bases). Trimming pared 5 bases from V and 0 bases from J, leaving 10 bases between. This CDR3 has 13 residues. CDR1 and CDR2 (germline): GTSNPN, SVGIG (reference sequence). CDR3: CAWGGTLNTEAFF. The CDR3, as DNA: TGTGCCTGGGGAGGGACACTGAACACTGAAGCTTTCTTT.

CDR3 in amino acids: CASSEYVADQPQHF. CDR3 bases: TGTGCCAGCAGTGAATATGTGGCAGATCAGCCCCAGCATTTT. J is TRBJ1-5 and V is TRBV25-1; D is unresolved. This CDR3 is 14 amino acids long. V lost 0 bases to trimming and J lost 5 bases, with 8 bases between them. The V gene's germline CDR1 is MGHDK and CDR2 SYGVNS.

CDR3 sequence (DNA): TGTGCCAGCTCACCCGTTGGCTTCCCAACTATTAGCGATACGCAGTATTTT. It specifies CASSPVGFPTISDTQYF. The V gene is TRBV18, the J gene TRBJ2-3; D not certain. This CDR3 region has 17 residues. Germline loops: CDR1 KGHSH, CDR2 LQKENI. Between the trimmed V and J ends, which lost 3 bases and 6 bases, there was a span of 22 bases.

This clone appeared once. The V gene is TRBV29-1, the J gene TRBJ1-2, with D unresolved. From germline, CDR1 is SQVTM and CDR2 ANQGSEA. The CDR3 is made up of 12 amino acids. V was clipped by 1 base and J by 4 bases, with 7 bases between them. This CDR3 is CSVEGTIYGYTF. Here the CDR3 DNA reads TGCAGCGTTGAAGGTACCATCTATGGCTACACCTTC.

This sequence joins TRBV25-1 and TRBJ2-7; no firm D call. The CDR3 totals 11 residues. Trimming cost V 6 bases and J 7 bases, with 10 bases left between them. Germline V gene data show CDR1 as MGHDK and CDR2 as SYGVNS. In DNA, the CDR3 is TGTGCCAGCAGGGGTGCCTGGGAGCAGTACTTC. It is translated as CASRGAWEQYF.

The chain joins TRBV11-3 to TRBJ1-1; D is possibly TRBD1 (6 bases). Per germline, CDR1 SGHNT and CDR2 YENEEA. The CDR3 loop spans 17 amino acids. Trimming took off 3 bases at V and 4 bases at J, with 21 bases between the two ends. CDR3 region: CASSFGGTQGRGTEAFF. CDR3 nucleotides: TGTGCCAGCAGCTTTGGTGGGACACAAGGACGAGGCACTGAAGCTTTCTTT.

V usage is TRBV10-3 and J usage is TRBJ1-2, with D unresolved. Germline CDR1 and CDR2: ENHRY and SYGVKD. Trimming removed 0 bases at V and 6 bases at J, with 8 bases between. CDR3 length: 13 residues. CDR3 sequence reads: CAISESVTHGYTF. In DNA, the CDR3 is TGTGCCATCAGTGAGTCGGTGACACATGGCTACACCTTC.

The gene calls are TRBV11-3 and TRBJ2-7, with unresolved D. The germline CDR1 and CDR2 sequences are SGHNT and YENEEA. The CDR3 is 14 amino acids. The V end was cut by 5 bases, the J end by 6 bases, with 17 bases between. The CDR3 DNA reads as TGTGCCAGCAGCCTAGTCCCCAGGTTCGGCGAGCAGTACTTC. Protein sequence: CASSLVPRFGEQYF.

This chain joins TRBV25-1 and TRBJ1-4; D call uncertain. CDR1 and CDR2 (germline): MGHDK, SYGVNS. This CDR3 region has 16 residues. V was pared by 4 bases and J by 7 bases, with 19 bases between. CDR3 coding DNA: TGTGCCAGCAGTGCTTACGGTCTCCAAGTATCTGAAAAACTGTTTTTT. It is translated as CASSAYGLQVSEKLFF.

V and J are TRBV19 and TRBJ2-1; TRBD2 aligns across 11 bases. Germline-derived CDR1 and CDR2 are LNHDA and SQIVND (reference sequence). Losses at the gene ends were 2 bases for V and 4 bases for J; bases not matched to a gene: 4. The CDR3 contains 16 residues. The chain's CDR3 is CASSIRASGGYNEQFF. Here the CDR3 DNA reads TGTGCCAGTAGTATAAGGGCTAGCGGGGGGTACAATGAGCAGTTCTTC.

The rearrangement joins TRBV5-8 to TRBJ1-4, with 9 positions matching TRBD1. Germline lookup yields CDR1 SGHTS and CDR2 YDEGEE. The CDR3 is made up of 17 amino acids. V dropped 2 bases and J dropped 0; count of bases not matched to a gene: 5. DNA for the CDR3: TGTGCCAGCAGCTTTTCGACAGGGGGGCCAACTAATGAAAAACTGTTTTTT. This encodes CASSFSTGGPTNEKLFF.

The chain carries TRBV19 and TRBJ1-1; 8 bases are shared with TRBD1. The trim removed 4 bases at V and 5 bases at J, leaving 12 bases unmatched. Germline values: CDR1 LNHDA, CDR2 SQIVND (reference sequence). The CDR3 sequence is 16 residues long. For the CDR3, the DNA is TGTGCCAGTAGTAGGGGGACAGGACCCACTGGGACTGAAGCTTTCTTT. Residues: CASSRGTGPTGTEAFF.

This chain links TRBV6-5 with TRBJ1-6, with 11 bases lining up with TRBD1. CDR3 length: 14 amino acids. V lost 5 bases to trimming and J lost 8 bases; unmatched junction nucleotides: 2. CDR1 and CDR2 (germline): MNHEY, SVGAGI. In DNA, the CDR3 is TGTGCCAGCAGTAAGGACAGGGGGCATTCACCCCTCCACTTT. Residues: CASSKDRGHSPLHF.

This chain uses TRBV12-5 with TRBJ1-4; perhaps TRBD1 as D (5 bases). Germline CDR1 is LGHNT and CDR2 is FRNRAP. The CDR3 totals 19 residues. Between the trimmed V and J ends, which lost 0 bases and 4 bases, there was a span of 21 bases. In nucleotides, the CDR3 is TGTGCTAGTGGTTTGGTACTAACGCCTCCGGGGCTCATTAATGAAAAACTGTTTTTT. It encodes CASGLVLTPPGLINEKLFF.

Ten or more counts support this clone. CDR3 nucleotide sequence: TGTGCCAGCACGCGGGGGCAGAACTATGGCTACACCTTC. It yields the protein CASTRGQNYGYTF. V usage is TRBV28 and J usage is TRBJ1-2; weak D call: TRBD1 (6 bases). The V end lost 7 bases, the J end lost 2 bases, and 11 bases lay between the germline ends. Germline V lookup: CDR1 MDHEN, CDR2 SYDVKM. This CDR3 is 13 amino acids long.

The count of this clone is one. One end of the junction does not line up with germline, which may come from a read error. The gene calls are TRBV9 and TRBJ2-7, with TRBD1 identical over 7 bases. Germline V gene lookup returns CDR1 SGDLS and CDR2 YYNGEE. CDR3 length equals 14 residues. In DNA form, the CDR3 reads TGTGCCAGCAGCTCCGACAGGGCCCCCTACGGGCAGTACTTC. The encoded protein is CASSSDRAPYGQYF.

V is TRBV6-5 and J is TRBJ2-4; no firm D call. Germline V gene lookup returns CDR1 MNHEY and CDR2 SVGAGI. This CDR3 contains 14 residues. V was clipped by 6 bases and J by 6 bases, with 15 bases between them. Written as DNA, the CDR3 is TGTGCCAGCAGGATCGCTAGGTCAGGAAACATTCAGTACTTC. Encoded protein: CASRIARSGNIQYF.

This rearrangement joins TRBV6-5 to TRBJ1-3; no definite D call. The CDR3 has 16 residues. V dropped 0 bases and J dropped 0 bases, with 9 bases sitting between them. Looked up from germline, CDR1 is MNHEY and CDR2 is SVGAGI. Written as DNA, the CDR3 is TGTGCCAGCAGTTACTCGGAGAGACTCTCTGGAAACACCATATATTTT. Translation gives CASSYSERLSGNTIYF.

The CDR3: CASSPGTGVNSNSPLHF. CDR3 sequence (DNA): TGTGCCAGCAGTCCCGGGACAGGGGTAAATTCGAATTCACCCCTCCACTTT. The chain combines TRBV6-6 with TRBJ1-6; 10 bases agree with TRBD1. The V and J ends lost 5 bases and 7 bases, in that order; junction bases with no gene match: 11. There are 17 residues in the CDR3. Germline CDR1 MNHNY, CDR2 SVGAGI (reference sequence).